Each of the 18 T cell receptor beta chains below was sequenced from the same sample in a study of T cell responses to AZD1222 COVID-19 vaccine. Assay: immunoSEQ multiplex PCR; the TCRdb copy retains only in-frame clones and omits some. The table lists 70,000 to 95,000 clones, roughly nine tenths of them singletons. The source was peripheral blood, collected on day 0 of AZD1222 vaccination. The receptor source for this set is an adult in good health.

The rearrangement links TRBV24-1 to TRBJ2-3, with a possible D match to TRBD2 (6 bases). Germline assignment: CDR1 KGHDR and CDR2 SFDVKD. V was shortened by 4 bases and J by 1 base, with 11 bases between the two germline ends. The CDR3 is 15 amino acids. CDR3 sequence reads: CATSEVGSGTDTQYF. CDR3 coding DNA: TGTGCCACCAGTGAAGTCGGGAGCGGCACAGATACGCAGTATTTT.

This clone was seen just once. The V call is TRBV10-3, the J call TRBJ2-2; D not certain. The CDR3 is 15 residues long. V was pared by 6 bases and J by 0 bases, with 11 bases between. Per germline, CDR1 ENHRY and CDR2 SYGVKD. CDR3 coding DNA: TGTGCCATCAGGCCAAGAGACGCGAACACCGGGGAGCTGTTTTTT. Residues: CAIRPRDANTGELFF.

The chain carries TRBV27 and TRBJ2-5, with D perhaps matching TRBD1 or TRBD2 (5 bases each). Trimming took 3 bases from V and 4 from J, leaving 12 bases between them. Germline CDR1 reads MNHEY; CDR2 reads SMNVEV (reference sequence). The CDR3 extends over 14 amino acids. Here the CDR3 reads CASSFGASGETQYF. The CDR3 DNA reads TGTGCCAGCAGTTTCGGGGCATCTGGAGAGACCCAGTACTTC.

In its sample, this clone was seen once. The chain joins TRBV5-8 to TRBJ1-4; TRBD1 is a possible D gene (5 bases). The V and J ends lost 0 bases and 6 bases respectively, with 12 bases between them. This CDR3 comprises 15 residues. The V gene's germline CDR1 is SGHTS and CDR2 YDEGEE. CDR3 DNA: TGTGCCAGCAGCTTGGGACTCGGGACTGATGAAAAACTGTTTTTT. It specifies CASSLGLGTDEKLFF. Full variable domain (remainder filled in from reference TRBV5-8 and TRBJ1-4): EAGVTQSPTHLIKTRGQQATLRCSPISGHTSVYWYQQALGLGLQFLLWYDEGEERNRGNFPPRFSGRQFPNYSSELNVNALELEDSALYLCASSLGLGTDEKLFFGSGTQLSVL.

The rearrangement links TRBV9 to TRBJ1-2, with D perhaps TRBD1 (5 bases). Germline assignment: CDR1 SGDLS and CDR2 YYNGEE. The CDR3 totals 13 residues. V lost 0 bases and J 8 bases, leaving 11 bases between the germline ends. CDR3 sequence: CASSVGGVYGYTF. CDR3 nucleotides: TGTGCCAGCAGCGTAGGAGGGGTTTACGGCTACACCTTC.

V is TRBV6-5 and J is TRBJ1-2; D remains ambiguous. The CDR3 extends over 16 amino acids. The germline V gene has CDR1 MNHEY and CDR2 SVGAGI. Trimming left V 0 bases short and J 1 base short, with 12 bases between. CDR3 sequence (DNA): TGTGCCAGCAGTTACTCAGAGGGCCGAGGTAACTATGGCTACACCTTC. Its protein product is CASSYSEGRGNYGYTF.

The chain carries TRBV6-2 or TRBV6-3 and TRBJ1-2; 7 positions agree with TRBD1. The CDR3 runs to 16 residues. Trimming at V came to 5 bases and at J to 3 bases, leaving 12 bases not matched to a gene. CDR1 and CDR2 (germline): MNHEY, SVGEGT. The CDR3 loop reads CASSGTALPEDYGYTF. In DNA form, the CDR3 reads TGTGCCAGCAGTGGGACAGCCCTACCGGAGGACTATGGCTACACCTTC.

The chain is built from TRBV7-8 and TRBJ2-1, with D uncertain. Trimming removed 8 bases from V and 8 bases from J, with 10 bases in between. Germline V gene sequence: CDR1 SGHVS, CDR2 FQNEAQ. This CDR3 spans 11 amino acids. CDR3 loop: CASSFSYEQFF. CDR3 nucleotide sequence: TGTGCCAGCTCTTTCAGTTATGAGCAGTTCTTC. Supplemented by reference TRBV7-8 and TRBJ2-1, the full variable domain reads GAGVSQSPRYKVAKRGQDVALRCDPISGHVSLFWYQQALGQGPEFLTYFQNEAQLDKSGLPSDRFFAERPEGSVSTLKIQRTQQEDSAVYLCASSFSYEQFFGPGTRLTVL.

V usage is TRBV6-5 and J usage is TRBJ2-5, with D perhaps TRBD2 (6 bases). In germline, CDR1 is MNHEY, CDR2 SVGAGI. V was cut by 2 bases and J by 3 bases, with 16 bases left in between. The CDR3 runs to 16 residues. This CDR3 reads CASSYRTPSVEETQYF. The CDR3 region has the DNA TGTGCCAGCAGTTACCGGACCCCTAGCGTAGAAGAGACCCAGTACTTC.

The chain recombines TRBV10-3 with TRBJ1-2; D not certain. The CDR3 spans 14 residues. Germline CDR1 and CDR2: ENHRY and SYGVKD. Between the trimmed V and J ends, which lost 3 bases and 0 bases, there was a span of 8 bases. The CDR3 here is CAISEGQTNYGYTF. The CDR3, as DNA: TGTGCCATCAGTGAAGGGCAGACTAACTATGGCTACACCTTC.

In this sample, this clone is medium-sized (0.01 to 0.1%). V gene TRBV12-3 or TRBV12-4 combines with J gene TRBJ1-2, with D uncertain. Trimming shortened V by 6 bases and J by 8 bases, and 16 bases separated the two germline ends. The CDR3 is 13 residues long. The CDR3 nucleotides read TGTGCCAGCAGCCCAACGGGGTCGGACGGCTACACCTTC. It yields the protein CASSPTGSDGYTF.

This clone came up once. This chain links TRBV18 with TRBJ1-4; D remains unclear. V shed 0 bases and J shed 5 bases, with 10 bases lying between them. The CDR3 runs to 15 residues. Germline values: CDR1 KGHSH, CDR2 LQKENI. CDR3: CASSPPRTSNEKLFF. The CDR3 DNA reads as TGTGCCAGCTCACCACCGAGGACCTCAAATGAAAAACTGTTTTTT.

This clone was picked up a small number of times. The rearrangement uses TRBV6-5 and TRBJ2-7, with D perhaps given as TRBD1 or TRBD2 (5 bases each). Germline values: CDR1 MNHEY, CDR2 SVGAGI. The ends were cut back, 6 bases at V and 6 bases at J, with 12 bases in the middle. CDR3 size: 12 residues. The CDR3: CASRQPGTEQYF. The CDR3 coding sequence is TGTGCCAGCAGACAACCAGGGACCGAGCAGTACTTC.

CDR3 DNA: TGTGCCAGCAGCTTATTTATGGAGAGCGTGGGCTCCGGCTACACCTTC. Protein sequence: CASSLFMESVGSGYTF. The genes are TRBV11-3 and TRBJ1-2; D gene ambiguous. This CDR3 has 16 residues. Germline V CDR1 and CDR2: SGHNT, YENEEA. V dropped 2 bases and J dropped 8 bases, with 21 bases sitting between them.

V gene TRBV7-9 combines with J gene TRBJ2-2, with D possibly TRBD2 on 6 matching bases. In germline, CDR1 is SEHNR, CDR2 FQNEAQ (reference sequence). The CDR3 runs to 16 residues. Deletions cut 7 bases from V and 6 bases from J, with 21 bases between. CDR3 in amino acids: CASTDYWRTKPGELFF. The CDR3 DNA reads as TGTGCCAGCACGGATTACTGGCGGACTAAGCCCGGGGAGCTGTTTTTT.

V usage is TRBV29-1 and J usage is TRBJ1-1, with TRBD1 matching over 7 bases. The CDR3 covers 13 residues. Per germline, CDR1 SQVTM and CDR2 ANQGSEA. With V trimmed by 7 bases and J by 5 bases, 10 bases remained unmatched. The CDR3: CSALTGLETEAFF. The CDR3 coding sequence is TGCAGCGCTTTGACAGGGCTAGAGACTGAAGCTTTCTTT.

The chain carries TRBV7-6 and TRBJ1-5; 12 bases match TRBD1. The length of the CDR3 is 15 residues. V was pared by 5 bases and J by 6 bases, with 5 bases of the junction left unmatched. Germline values: CDR1 SGHVS, CDR2 FNYEAQ. CDR3 sequence reads: CASSSGTGGGQPQHF. CDR3 DNA: TGTGCCAGCAGCAGCGGGACAGGGGGCGGTCAGCCCCAGCATTTT.

The J gene is TRBJ2-1, the V gene TRBV4-2; TRBD2 matches 8 bases. Germline V gene sequence: CDR1 LGHNA, CDR2 YNFKEQ. V lost 6 bases, J lost 5 bases, and 9 bases stayed unmatched. This CDR3 contains 15 residues. The DNA for the CDR3 is TGTGCCAGCAGTACACTAGCGGTCGGCGACAATGAGCAGTTCTTC. Amino acid sequence: CASSTLAVGDNEQFF.